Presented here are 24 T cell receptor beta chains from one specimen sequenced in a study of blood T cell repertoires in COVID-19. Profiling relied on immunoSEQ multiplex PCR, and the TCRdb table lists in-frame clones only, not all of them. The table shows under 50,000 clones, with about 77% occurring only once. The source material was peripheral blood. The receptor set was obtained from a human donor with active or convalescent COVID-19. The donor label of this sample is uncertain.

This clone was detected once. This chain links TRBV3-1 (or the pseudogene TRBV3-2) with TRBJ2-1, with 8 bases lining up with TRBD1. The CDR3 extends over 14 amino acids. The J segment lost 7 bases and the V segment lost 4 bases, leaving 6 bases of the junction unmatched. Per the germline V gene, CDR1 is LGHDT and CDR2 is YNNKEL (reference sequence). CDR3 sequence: CASSPFQGANEQFF. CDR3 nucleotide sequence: TGTGCCAGCAGCCCTTTCCAGGGGGCTAATGAGCAGTTCTTC.

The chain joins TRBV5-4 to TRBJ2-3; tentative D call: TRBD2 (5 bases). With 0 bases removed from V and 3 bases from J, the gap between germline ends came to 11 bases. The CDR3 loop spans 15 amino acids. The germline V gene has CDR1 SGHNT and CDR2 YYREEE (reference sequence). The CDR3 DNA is TGTGCCAGCAGCTTGGGGACTCGCCGTACAGATACGCAGTATTTT. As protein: CASSLGTRRTDTQYF.

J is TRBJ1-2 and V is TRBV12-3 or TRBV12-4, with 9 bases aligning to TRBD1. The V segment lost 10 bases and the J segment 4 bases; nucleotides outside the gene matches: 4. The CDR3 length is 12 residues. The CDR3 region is CATDRGSYGYTF. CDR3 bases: TGTGCCACTGACAGGGGGTCCTATGGCTACACCTTC.

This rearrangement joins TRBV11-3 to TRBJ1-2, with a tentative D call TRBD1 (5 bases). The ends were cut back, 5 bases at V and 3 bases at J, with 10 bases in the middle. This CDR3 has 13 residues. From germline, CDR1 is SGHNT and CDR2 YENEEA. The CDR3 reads CASSPMTDYGYTF. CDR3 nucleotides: TGTGCCAGCAGCCCGATGACAGACTATGGCTACACCTTC.

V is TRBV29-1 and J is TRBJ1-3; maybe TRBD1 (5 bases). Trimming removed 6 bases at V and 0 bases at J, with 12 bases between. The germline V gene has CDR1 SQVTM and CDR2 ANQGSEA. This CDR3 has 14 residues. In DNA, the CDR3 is TGCAGCGTGCGGGACTCGAACTCTGGAAACACCATATATTTT. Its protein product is CSVRDSNSGNTIYF.

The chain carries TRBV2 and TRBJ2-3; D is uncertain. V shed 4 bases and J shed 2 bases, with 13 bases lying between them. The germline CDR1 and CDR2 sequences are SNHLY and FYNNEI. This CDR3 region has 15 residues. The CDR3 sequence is CASSGLLRNTDTQYF. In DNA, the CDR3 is TGTGCCAGCAGTGGACTGCTACGAAACACAGATACGCAGTATTTT.

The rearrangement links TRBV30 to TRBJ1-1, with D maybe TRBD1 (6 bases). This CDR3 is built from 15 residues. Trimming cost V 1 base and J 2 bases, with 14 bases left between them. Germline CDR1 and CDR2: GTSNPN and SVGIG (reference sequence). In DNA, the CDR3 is TGTGCCTGGAGTGCAAAGGGACACCCAAACACTGAAGCTTTCTTT. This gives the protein CAWSAKGHPNTEAFF.

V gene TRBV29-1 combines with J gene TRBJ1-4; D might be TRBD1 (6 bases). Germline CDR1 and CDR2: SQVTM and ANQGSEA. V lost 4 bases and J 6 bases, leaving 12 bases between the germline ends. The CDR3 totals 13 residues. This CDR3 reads CSVVTTGYEKLFF. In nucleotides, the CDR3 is TGCAGCGTTGTAACTACAGGGTATGAAAAACTGTTTTTT.

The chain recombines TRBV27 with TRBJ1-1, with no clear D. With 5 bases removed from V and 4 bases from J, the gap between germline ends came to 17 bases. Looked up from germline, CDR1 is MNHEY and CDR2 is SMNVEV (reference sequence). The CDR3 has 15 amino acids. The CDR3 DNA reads TGTGCCAGCAGTCCCTTTTCAGGCCGGCGCACTGAAGCTTTCTTT. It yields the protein CASSPFSGRRTEAFF.

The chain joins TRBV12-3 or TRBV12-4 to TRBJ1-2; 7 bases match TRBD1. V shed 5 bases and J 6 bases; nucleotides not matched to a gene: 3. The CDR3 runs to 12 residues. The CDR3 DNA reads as TGTGCCAGCAGTGACAGGGCGGATGGCTACACCTTC. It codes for CASSDRADGYTF.

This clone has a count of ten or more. The CDR3 sequence: CASSQGEATSGNNEQFF. In nucleotides, the CDR3 is TGTGCCAGCAGCCAAGGGGAGGCGACTAGCGGCAACAATGAGCAGTTCTTC. This rearrangement joins TRBV3-1 (or the pseudogene TRBV3-2) to TRBJ2-1; 9 bases are shared with TRBD2. Germline CDR1 reads LGHDT; CDR2 reads YNNKEL (reference sequence). The V gene end was trimmed by 1 base and the J gene end by 5 bases; junction bases not matched to a gene: 9. This CDR3 comprises 17 residues.

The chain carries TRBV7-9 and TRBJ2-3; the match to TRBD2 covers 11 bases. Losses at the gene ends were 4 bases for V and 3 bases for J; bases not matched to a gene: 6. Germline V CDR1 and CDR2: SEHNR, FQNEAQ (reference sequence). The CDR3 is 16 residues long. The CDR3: CASSWLTSGRTDTQYF. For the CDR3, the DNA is TGTGCCAGCAGCTGGCTCACTAGCGGGAGAACAGATACGCAGTATTTT.

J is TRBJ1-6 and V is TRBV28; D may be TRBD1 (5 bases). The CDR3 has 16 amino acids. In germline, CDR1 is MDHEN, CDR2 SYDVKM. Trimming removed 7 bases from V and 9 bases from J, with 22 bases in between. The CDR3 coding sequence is TGTGCCAGCACTTCTGGGGGGGAGACCCCGGGTTCACCCCTCCACTTT. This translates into CASTSGGETPGSPLHF. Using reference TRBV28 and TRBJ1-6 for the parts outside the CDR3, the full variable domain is DVKVTQSSRYLVKRTGEKVFLECVQDMDHENMFWYRQDPGLGLRLIYFSYDVKMKEKGDIPEGYSVSREKKERFSLILESASTNQTSMYLCASTSGGETPGSPLHFGNGTRLTVT.

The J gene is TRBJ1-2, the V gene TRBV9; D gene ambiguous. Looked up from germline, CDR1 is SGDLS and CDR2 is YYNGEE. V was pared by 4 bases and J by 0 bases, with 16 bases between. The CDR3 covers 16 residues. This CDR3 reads CASSPGVQESNYGYTF. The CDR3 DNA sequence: TGTGCCAGCAGCCCGGGAGTTCAAGAGTCTAACTATGGCTACACCTTC. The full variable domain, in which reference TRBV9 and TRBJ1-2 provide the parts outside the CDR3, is DSGVTQTPKHLITATGQRVTLRCSPRSGDLSVYWYQQSLDQGLQFLIQYYNGEERAKGNILERFSAQQFPDLHSELNLSSLELGDSALYFCASSPGVQESNYGYTFGSGTRLTVV.

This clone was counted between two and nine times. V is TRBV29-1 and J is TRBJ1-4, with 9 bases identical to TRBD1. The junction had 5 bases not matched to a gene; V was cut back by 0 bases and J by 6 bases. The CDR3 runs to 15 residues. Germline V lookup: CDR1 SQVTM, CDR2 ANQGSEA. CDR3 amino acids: CSVEEDRGGDEKLFF. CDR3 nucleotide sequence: TGCAGCGTTGAAGAGGACAGGGGAGGGGATGAAAAACTGTTTTTT.

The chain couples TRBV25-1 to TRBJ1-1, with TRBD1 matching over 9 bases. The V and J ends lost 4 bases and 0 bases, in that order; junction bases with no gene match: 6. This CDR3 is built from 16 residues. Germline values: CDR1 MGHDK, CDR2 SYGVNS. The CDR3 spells CASSARTGEMNTEAFF. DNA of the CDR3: TGTGCCAGCAGTGCCCGGACAGGGGAGATGAACACTGAAGCTTTCTTT.

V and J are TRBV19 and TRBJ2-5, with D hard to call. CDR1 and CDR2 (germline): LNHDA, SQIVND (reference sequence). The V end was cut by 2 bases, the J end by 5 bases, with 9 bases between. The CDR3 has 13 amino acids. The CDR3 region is CASSISQAETQYF. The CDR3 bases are TGTGCCAGTAGTATATCCCAGGCCGAGACCCAGTACTTC.

CDR3 region: CASSPQIVPGELFF. The CDR3 DNA is TGTGCCAGCAGCCCCCAAATAGTCCCCGGGGAGCTGTTTTTT. V gene TRBV11-2 combines with J gene TRBJ2-2; D unclear. Germline CDR1 and CDR2: SGHAT and FQNNGV. With 5 bases removed from V and 6 bases from J, the gap between germline ends came to 13 bases. CDR3 size: 14 residues.

The DNA of the CDR3 is TGTGCCAGCAGCCCCACGGGACGGGGGGCCGGGGAGCTGTTTTTT. It translates to CASSPTGRGAGELFF. This chain joins TRBV5-4 and TRBJ2-2; TRBD2 agrees at 7 bases. The germline CDR1 and CDR2 sequences are SGHNT and YYREEE (reference sequence). Trimming removed 4 bases from V and 6 bases from J; junction bases left unmatched: 9. The CDR3 loop spans 15 amino acids. The whole variable domain, remainder taken from reference TRBV5-4 and TRBJ2-2, is ETGVTQSPTHLIKTRGQQVTLRCSSQSGHNTVSWYQQALGQGPQFIFQYYREEENGRGNFPPRFSGLQFPNYSSELNVNALELDDSALYLCASSPTGRGAGELFFGEGSRLTVL.

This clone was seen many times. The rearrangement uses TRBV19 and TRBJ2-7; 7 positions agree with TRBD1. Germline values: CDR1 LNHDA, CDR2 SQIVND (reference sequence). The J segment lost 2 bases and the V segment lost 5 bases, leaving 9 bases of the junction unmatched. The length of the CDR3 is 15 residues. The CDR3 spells CASSPKGDSTYEQYF. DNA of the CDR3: TGTGCCAGTAGTCCCAAAGGGGACAGCACCTACGAGCAGTACTTC.

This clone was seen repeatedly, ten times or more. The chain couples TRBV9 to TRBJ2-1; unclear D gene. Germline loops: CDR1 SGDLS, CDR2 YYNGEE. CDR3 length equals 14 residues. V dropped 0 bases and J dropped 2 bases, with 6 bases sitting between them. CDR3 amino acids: CASSVGEAYNEQFF. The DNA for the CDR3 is TGTGCCAGCAGCGTAGGAGAAGCCTACAATGAGCAGTTCTTC.

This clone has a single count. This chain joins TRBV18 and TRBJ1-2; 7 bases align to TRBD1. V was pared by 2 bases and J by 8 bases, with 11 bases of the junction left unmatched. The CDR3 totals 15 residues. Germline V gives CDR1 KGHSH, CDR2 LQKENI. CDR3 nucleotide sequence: TGTGCCAGCTCACCAAATCCAACAGGGGCTAGGGGCTACACCTTC. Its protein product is CASSPNPTGARGYTF.

CDR3 sequence reads: CASSLGREGKSSNYGYTF. CDR3 DNA: TGTGCCAGCAGCTTAGGTCGGGAGGGTAAAAGTTCTAACTATGGCTACACCTTC. The chain recombines TRBV7-3 with TRBJ1-2; unclear D gene. The V end lost 2 bases, the J end lost 0 bases, and 19 bases lay between the germline ends. CDR3 size: 18 residues. From germline, CDR1 is SGHTA and CDR2 FQGTGA.

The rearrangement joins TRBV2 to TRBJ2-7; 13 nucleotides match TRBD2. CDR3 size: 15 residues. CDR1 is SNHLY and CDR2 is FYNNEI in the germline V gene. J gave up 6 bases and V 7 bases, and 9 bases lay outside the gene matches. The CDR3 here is CASMGLAGPGSEQYF. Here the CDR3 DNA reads TGTGCCAGCATGGGACTAGCGGGACCGGGTAGCGAGCAGTACTTC.